The 7 T cell receptor beta chains below were found in one sample sequenced in a study of radiotherapy plus CTLA-4 blockade in lung cancer. Sequencing used immunoSEQ multiplex PCR; TCRdb keeps in-frame clones, though not all of them. Here the sample spans roughly 110,000 clones, roughly four fifths being singletons. Sequencing used peripheral blood, obtained from a patient treated with radiotherapy plus ipilimumab. The origin of the receptors is a human donor with non-small cell lung cancer that progressed on radiotherapy plus ipilimumab. Some clones in this sample may be carry-over from other donors' samples.

The chain uses TRBV5-1 and TRBJ2-5; D not resolved. This CDR3 has 14 residues. The germline V and J ends were trimmed by 4 bases and 5 bases, with 15 bases remaining between them. Looked up from germline, CDR1 is SGHRS and CDR2 is YFSETQ. The CDR3, as DNA: TGCGCCAGCAGCGTGGGCCCCACCCCCGAGACCCAGTACTTC. Translating it yields CASSVGPTPETQYF.

This chain joins TRBV7-9 and TRBJ2-5; perhaps D is TRBD1 or TRBD2 (7 bases each). Trimming removed 3 bases from V and 2 bases from J, with 16 bases in between. CDR1 and CDR2 (germline): SEHNR, FQNEAQ (reference sequence). This CDR3 contains 16 residues. DNA for the CDR3: TGTGCCAGCAGCTTCCTACAGGGGAGGGGGCAAGAGACCCAGTACTTC. Translating it yields CASSFLQGRGQETQYF.

The rearrangement uses TRBV7-2 and TRBJ1-2; D unresolved. CDR1 and CDR2 (germline): SGHTA, FQGNSA. Trimming took 3 bases from V and 8 from J, leaving 10 bases between them. CDR3 length: 12 amino acids. CDR3 DNA sequence: TGTGCCAGCAGCTTTTACACGAACGGCTACACCTTC. Its translation is CASSFYTNGYTF.

The genes are TRBV6-6 and TRBJ1-2, with D perhaps matching TRBD1 (6 bases). Looked up from germline, CDR1 is MNHNY and CDR2 is SVGAGI (reference sequence). The CDR3 extends over 13 amino acids. Deletions cut 10 bases from V and 5 bases from J, with 17 bases between. DNA for the CDR3: TGTGCCACCAACCGGGGGGGCTGGTATGGCTACACCTTC. It yields the protein CATNRGGWYGYTF.

This chain uses TRBV2 with TRBJ1-1; D not certain. The germline V gene encodes CDR1 SNHLY and CDR2 FYNNEI. This CDR3 contains 13 residues. V dropped 3 bases and J dropped 4 bases, with 9 bases sitting between them. CDR3 protein: CASSDQSSTEAFF. The CDR3 coding sequence is TGTGCCAGCAGTGACCAATCGAGCACTGAAGCTTTCTTT.

The V call is TRBV5-1, the J call TRBJ1-1; D gene ambiguous. The ends were cut back, 5 bases at V and 1 base at J, with 12 bases in the middle. Germline values: CDR1 SGHRS, CDR2 YFSETQ. This CDR3 is 14 amino acids long. CDR3 in DNA: TGCGCCAGCAGTCCCCAGGACCAGAACACTGAAGCTTTCTTT. Translating gives CASSPQDQNTEAFF.

The chain couples TRBV5-1 to TRBJ2-7; D is perhaps TRBD2 (6 bases). The ends were cut back, 0 bases at V and 5 bases at J, with 18 bases in the middle. Germline loops: CDR1 SGHRS, CDR2 YFSETQ. CDR3 length: 16 residues. The CDR3 spells CASSLVGGLSPHEQYF. The CDR3 DNA reads TGCGCCAGCAGCTTGGTTGGGGGACTTAGCCCCCACGAGCAGTACTTC.